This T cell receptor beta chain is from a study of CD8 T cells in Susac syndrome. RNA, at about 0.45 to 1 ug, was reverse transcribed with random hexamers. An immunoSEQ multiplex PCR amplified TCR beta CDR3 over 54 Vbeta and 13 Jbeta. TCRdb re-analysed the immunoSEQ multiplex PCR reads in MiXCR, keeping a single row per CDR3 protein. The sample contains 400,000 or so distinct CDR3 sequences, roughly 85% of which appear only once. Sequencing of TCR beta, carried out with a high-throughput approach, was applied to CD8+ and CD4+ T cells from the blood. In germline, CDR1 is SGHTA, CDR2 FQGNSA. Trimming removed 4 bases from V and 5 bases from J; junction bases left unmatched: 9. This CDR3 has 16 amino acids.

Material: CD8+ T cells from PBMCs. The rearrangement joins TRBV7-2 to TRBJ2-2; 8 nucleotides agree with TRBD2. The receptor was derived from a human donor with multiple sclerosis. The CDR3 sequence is CASSYPGLGRTGELFF. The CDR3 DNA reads TGTGCCAGCAGCTACCCGGGACTAGGACGAACCGGGGAGCTGTTTTTT.